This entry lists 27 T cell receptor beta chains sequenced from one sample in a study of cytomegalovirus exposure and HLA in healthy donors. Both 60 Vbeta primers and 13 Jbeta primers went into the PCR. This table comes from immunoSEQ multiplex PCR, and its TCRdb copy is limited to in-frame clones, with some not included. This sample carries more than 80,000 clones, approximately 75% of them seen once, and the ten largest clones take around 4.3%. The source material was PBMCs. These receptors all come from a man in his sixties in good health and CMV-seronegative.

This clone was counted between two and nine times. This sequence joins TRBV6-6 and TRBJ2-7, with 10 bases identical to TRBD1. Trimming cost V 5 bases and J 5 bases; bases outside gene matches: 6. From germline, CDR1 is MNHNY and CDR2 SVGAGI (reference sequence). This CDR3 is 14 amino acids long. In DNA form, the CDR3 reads TGTGCCAGCAGTCCCCGACAGGGGGCTGACGAGCAGTACTTC. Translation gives CASSPRQGADEQYF.

The CDR3 protein is CASSPGEQPQHF. Written as DNA, the CDR3 is TGTGCCAGCAGTCCAGGGGAGCAGCCCCAGCATTTT. This chain joins TRBV2 and TRBJ1-5, with D possibly TRBD1 on 6 matching bases. V lost 5 bases, J lost 7 bases, and 9 bases lay in between. The CDR3 is 12 amino acids. Germline values: CDR1 SNHLY, CDR2 FYNNEI.

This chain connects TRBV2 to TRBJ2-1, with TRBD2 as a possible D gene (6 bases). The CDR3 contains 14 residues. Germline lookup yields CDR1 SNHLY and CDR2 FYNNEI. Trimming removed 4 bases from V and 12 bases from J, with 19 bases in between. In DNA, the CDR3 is TGTGCCAGCAGTGGGGAGCGGGCCTCAGCCGGGCAGTTCTTC. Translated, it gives CASSGERASAGQFF. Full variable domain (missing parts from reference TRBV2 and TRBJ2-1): EPEVTQTPSHQVTQMGQEVILRCVPISNHLYFYWYRQILGQKVEFLVSFYNNEISEKSEIFDDQFSVERPDGSNFTLKIRSTKLEDSAMYFCASSGERASAGQFFGPGTRLTVL.

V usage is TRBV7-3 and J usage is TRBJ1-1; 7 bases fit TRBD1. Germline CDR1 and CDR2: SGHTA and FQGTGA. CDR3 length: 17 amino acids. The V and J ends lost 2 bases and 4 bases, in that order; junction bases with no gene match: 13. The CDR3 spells CASSLRVVSTGATEAFF. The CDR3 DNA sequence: TGTGCCAGCAGCTTACGGGTCGTCTCCACAGGGGCCACTGAAGCTTTCTTT.

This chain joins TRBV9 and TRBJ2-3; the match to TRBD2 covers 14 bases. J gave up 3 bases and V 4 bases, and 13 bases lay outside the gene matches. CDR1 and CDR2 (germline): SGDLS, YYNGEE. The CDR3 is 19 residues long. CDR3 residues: CASSLRLAGGRYGTDTQYF. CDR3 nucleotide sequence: TGTGCCAGCAGCCTCCGACTAGCGGGGGGGCGTTATGGGACAGATACGCAGTATTTT.

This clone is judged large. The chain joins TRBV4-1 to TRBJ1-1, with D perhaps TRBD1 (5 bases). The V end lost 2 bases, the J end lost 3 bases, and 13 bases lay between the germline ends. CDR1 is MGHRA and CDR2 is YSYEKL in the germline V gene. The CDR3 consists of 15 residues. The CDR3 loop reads CASSQNDRRDTEAFF. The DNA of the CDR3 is TGCGCCAGCAGCCAAAACGACAGAAGGGACACTGAAGCTTTCTTT.

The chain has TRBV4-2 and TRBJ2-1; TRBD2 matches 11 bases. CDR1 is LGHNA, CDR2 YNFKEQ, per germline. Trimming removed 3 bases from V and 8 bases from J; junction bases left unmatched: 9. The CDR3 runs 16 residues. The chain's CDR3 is CASSQLAGGRRDEQFF. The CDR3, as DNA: TGTGCCAGCAGCCAGTTAGCGGGGGGGCGTCGGGATGAGCAGTTCTTC.

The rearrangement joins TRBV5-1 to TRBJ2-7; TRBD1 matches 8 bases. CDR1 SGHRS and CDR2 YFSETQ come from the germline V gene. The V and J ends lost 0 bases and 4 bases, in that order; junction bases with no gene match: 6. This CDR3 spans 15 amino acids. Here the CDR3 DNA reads TGCGCCAGCAGCTTGGCTACAGGGGGTGGGTACGAGCAGTACTTC. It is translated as CASSLATGGGYEQYF.

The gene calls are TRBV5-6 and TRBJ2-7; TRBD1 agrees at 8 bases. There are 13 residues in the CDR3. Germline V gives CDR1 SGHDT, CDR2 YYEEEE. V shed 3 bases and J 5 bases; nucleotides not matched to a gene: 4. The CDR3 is CASSWTGNHEQYF. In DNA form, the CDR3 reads TGTGCCAGCAGCTGGACAGGGAACCACGAGCAGTACTTC.

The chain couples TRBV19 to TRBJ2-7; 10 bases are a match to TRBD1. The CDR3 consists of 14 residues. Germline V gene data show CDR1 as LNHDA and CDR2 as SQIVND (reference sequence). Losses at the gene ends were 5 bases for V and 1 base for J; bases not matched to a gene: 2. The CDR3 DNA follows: TGTGCCAGTAGTCTGGGACAGGGGTCCTACGAGCAGTACTTC. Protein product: CASSLGQGSYEQYF.

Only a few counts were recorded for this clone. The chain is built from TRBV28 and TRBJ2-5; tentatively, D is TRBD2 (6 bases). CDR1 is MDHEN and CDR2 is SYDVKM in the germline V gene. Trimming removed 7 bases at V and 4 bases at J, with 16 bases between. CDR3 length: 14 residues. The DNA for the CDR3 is TGTGCCAGCATCCCAGGACTAAGCGGAGAGACCCAGTACTTC. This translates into CASIPGLSGETQYF.

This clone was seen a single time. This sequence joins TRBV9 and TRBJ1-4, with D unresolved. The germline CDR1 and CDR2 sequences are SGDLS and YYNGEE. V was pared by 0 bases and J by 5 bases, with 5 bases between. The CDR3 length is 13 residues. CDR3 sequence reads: CASSVDQNEKLFF. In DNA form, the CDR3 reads TGTGCCAGCAGCGTAGACCAGAATGAAAAACTGTTTTTT.

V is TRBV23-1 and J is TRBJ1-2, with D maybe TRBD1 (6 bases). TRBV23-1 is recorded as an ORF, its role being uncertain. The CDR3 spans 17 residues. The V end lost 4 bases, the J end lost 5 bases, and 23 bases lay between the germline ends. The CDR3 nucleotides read TGCGCCAGCAGTCGATCACCCGGCCGACAGGATTGGTATGGCTACACCTTC. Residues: CASSRSPGRQDWYGYTF.

As DNA, the CDR3 is TGTGCCAGCAGGGGACAGGGAAATTATGGCTACACCTTC. It codes for CASRGQGNYGYTF. The chain employs TRBV6-6 and TRBJ1-2; 9 nucleotides align to TRBD1. CDR3 length equals 13 residues. CDR1 is MNHNY, CDR2 SVGAGI, per germline (reference sequence). Trimming cost V 6 bases and J 5 bases; bases outside gene matches: 4.

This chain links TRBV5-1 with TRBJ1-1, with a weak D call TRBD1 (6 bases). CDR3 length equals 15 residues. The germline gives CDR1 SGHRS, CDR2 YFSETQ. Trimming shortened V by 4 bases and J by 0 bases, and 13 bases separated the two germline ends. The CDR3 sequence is CASSNAGVMNTEAFF. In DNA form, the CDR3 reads TGCGCCAGCAGCAATGCAGGGGTGATGAACACTGAAGCTTTCTTT.

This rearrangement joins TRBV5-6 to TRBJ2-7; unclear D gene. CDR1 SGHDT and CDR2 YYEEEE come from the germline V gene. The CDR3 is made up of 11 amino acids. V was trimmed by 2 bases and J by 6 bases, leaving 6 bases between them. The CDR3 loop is CASSFSSEQYF. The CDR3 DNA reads TGTGCCAGCAGCTTCTCGTCCGAGCAGTACTTC.

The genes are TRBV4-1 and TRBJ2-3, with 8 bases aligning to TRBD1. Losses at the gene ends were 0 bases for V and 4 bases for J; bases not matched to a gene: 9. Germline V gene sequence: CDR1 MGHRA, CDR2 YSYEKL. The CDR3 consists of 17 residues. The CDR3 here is CASSQDLRGRVSDTQYF. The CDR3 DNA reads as TGCGCCAGCAGCCAAGATCTCAGGGGGCGCGTTTCAGATACGCAGTATTTT.

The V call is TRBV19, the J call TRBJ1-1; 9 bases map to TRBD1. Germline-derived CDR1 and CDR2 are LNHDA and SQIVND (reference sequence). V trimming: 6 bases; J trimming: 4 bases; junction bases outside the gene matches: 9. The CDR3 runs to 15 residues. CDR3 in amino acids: CASSTRDRVVTEAFF. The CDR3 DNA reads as TGTGCCAGTAGCACGCGGGACAGGGTAGTCACTGAAGCTTTCTTT.

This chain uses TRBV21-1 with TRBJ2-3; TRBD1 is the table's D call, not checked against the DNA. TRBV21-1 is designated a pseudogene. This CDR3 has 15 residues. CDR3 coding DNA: TGTGCCAGCAGCATGACAGGGCTGCCCACAGATACGCAGTATTTT. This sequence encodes CASSMTGLPTDTQYF.

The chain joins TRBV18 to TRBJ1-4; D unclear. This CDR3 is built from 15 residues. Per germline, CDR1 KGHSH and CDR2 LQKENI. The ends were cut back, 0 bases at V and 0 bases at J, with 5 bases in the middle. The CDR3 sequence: CASSPPSSTNEKLFF. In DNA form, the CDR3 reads TGTGCCAGCTCACCACCTTCCTCAACTAATGAAAAACTGTTTTTT.

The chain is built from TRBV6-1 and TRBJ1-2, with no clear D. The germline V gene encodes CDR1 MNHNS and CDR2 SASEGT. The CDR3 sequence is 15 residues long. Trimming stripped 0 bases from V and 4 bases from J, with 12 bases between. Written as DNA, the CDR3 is TGTGCCAGCAGTGAAGCGCTGGAGGGAAGCTATGGCTACACCTTC. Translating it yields CASSEALEGSYGYTF.

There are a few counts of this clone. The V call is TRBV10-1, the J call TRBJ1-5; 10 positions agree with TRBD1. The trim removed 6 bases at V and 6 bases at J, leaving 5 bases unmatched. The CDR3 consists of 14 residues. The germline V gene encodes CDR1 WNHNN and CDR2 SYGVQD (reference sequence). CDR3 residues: CASSVDRGFQPQHF. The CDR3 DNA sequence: TGCGCCAGCAGCGTGGACAGGGGGTTTCAGCCCCAGCATTTT.

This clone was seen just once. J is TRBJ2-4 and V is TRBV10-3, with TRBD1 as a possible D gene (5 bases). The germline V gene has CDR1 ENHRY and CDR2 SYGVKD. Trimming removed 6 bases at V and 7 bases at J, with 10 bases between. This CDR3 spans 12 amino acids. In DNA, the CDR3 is TGTGCCATCAGGGGGCTGGGGAACATTCAGTACTTC. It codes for CAIRGLGNIQYF.

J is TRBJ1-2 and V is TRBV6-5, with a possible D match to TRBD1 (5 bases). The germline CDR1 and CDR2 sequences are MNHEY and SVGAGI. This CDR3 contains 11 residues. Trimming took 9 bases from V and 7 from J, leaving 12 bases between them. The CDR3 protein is CASGRGFGYTF. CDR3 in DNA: TGTGCCAGTGGGCGGGGGTTTGGCTACACCTTC.

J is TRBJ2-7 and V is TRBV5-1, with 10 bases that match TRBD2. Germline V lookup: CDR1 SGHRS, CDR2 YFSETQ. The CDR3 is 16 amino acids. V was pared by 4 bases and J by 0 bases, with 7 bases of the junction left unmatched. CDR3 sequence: CASSPGLAGASYEQYF. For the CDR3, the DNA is TGCGCCAGCAGCCCTGGTCTAGCGGGGGCCTCCTACGAGCAGTACTTC.

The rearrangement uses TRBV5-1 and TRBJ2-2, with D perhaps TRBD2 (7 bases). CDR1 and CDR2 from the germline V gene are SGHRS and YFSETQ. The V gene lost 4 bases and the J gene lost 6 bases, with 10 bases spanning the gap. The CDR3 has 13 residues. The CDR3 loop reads CASSQGGAGELFF. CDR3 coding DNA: TGCGCCAGCAGCCAAGGGGGGGCCGGGGAGCTGTTTTTT.

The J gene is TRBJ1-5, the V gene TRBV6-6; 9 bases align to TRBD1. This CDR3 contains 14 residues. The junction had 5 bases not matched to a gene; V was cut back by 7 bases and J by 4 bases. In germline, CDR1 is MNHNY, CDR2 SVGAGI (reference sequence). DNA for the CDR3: TGTGCCAGCATACTACAGGGGGCGAATCAGCCCCAGCATTTT. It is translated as CASILQGANQPQHF.